Described below is a single T cell receptor (beta chain) sequence and its context. Its antigen is undetermined. TCR cDNA, made by 5'RACE template switching, carried an added universal primer site and UMIs. TCRdb redid the calling of the 5' RACE reads with MiXCR, one entry per CDR3 protein. In the table there are 300,000 to 350,000 distinct CDR3 sequences, around 10% of which are singletons. Germline V gene sequence: CDR1 LNHNV, CDR2 YYDKDF (reference sequence). The junction had 9 bases not matched to a gene; V was cut back by 6 bases and J by 5 bases. This CDR3 region has 15 residues. This record comes from a study of T cells after yellow fever vaccination. Study in general: SMART-Seq v4 Ultra Low Input prepared libraries from low-cell fractions.

Findings and limits, study-wide: Post-booster repertoires again held most primary-vaccination clones (just under 97% CD4, 75% to 90% CD8). The appearance of a small share of clonotypes in both CD4 and CD8 compartments was observed.

This sequence originates from a man between 18 and 29 years old who received the YFV17D yellow fever vaccine. V and J are TRBV15 and TRBJ2-3, with TRBD1 matching 9 bases. Sample: CD4+ T cells sorted from PBMCs, taken 45 days after the yellow fever booster vaccination. The CDR3 coding sequence is TGTGCCACCAGTACAGACAGGGGGGTCGGAGATACGCAGTATTTT. Residues: CATSTDRGVGDTQYF.